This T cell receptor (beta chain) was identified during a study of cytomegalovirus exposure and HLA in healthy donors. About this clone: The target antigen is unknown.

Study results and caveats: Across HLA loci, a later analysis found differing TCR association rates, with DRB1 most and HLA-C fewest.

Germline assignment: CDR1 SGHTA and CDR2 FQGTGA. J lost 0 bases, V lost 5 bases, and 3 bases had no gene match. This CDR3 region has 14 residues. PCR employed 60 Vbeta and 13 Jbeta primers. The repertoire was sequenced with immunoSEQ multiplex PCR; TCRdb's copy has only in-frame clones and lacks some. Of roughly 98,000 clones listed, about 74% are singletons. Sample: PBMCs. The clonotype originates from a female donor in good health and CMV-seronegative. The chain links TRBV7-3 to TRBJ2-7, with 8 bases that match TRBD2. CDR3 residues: CASSRSGNSYEQYF. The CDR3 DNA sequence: TGTGCCAGCAGCCGTAGCGGGAACTCCTACGAGCAGTACTTC.